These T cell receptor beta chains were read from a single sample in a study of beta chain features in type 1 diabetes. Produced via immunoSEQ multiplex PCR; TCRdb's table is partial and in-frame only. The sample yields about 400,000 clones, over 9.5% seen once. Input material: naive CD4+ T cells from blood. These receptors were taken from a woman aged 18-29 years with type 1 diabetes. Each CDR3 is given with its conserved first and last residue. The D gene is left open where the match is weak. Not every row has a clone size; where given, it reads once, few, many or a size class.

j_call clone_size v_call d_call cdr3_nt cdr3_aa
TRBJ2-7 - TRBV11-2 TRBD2 TGTGCCAGCAGCTTAACGGGGGGTGACACCTTAAACTACGAGCAGTACTTC CASSLTGGDTLNYEQYF
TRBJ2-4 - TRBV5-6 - TGTGCCAGCAGCTTGGGAGGGTTCGGCATTCAGTACTTC CASSLGGFGIQYF
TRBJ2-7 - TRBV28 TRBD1 TGTGCCACCAGAGAAACCGTGACAGGGAAATACGAGCAGTACTTC CATRETVTGKYEQYF
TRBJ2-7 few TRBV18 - TGTGCCAGCTCACCGGCAGGTACCTACGAGCAGTACTTC CASSPAGTYEQYF
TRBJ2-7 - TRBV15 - TGTGCCACCAGCAGAGTGGTTTCGGTCGGCGAGCAGTACTTC CATSRVVSVGEQYF
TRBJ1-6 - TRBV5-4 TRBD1 TGTGCCAGCAGTCCTACAGGGGCTAATTCACCCCTCCACTTT CASSPTGANSPLHF
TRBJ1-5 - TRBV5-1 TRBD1 TGCGCCAGCAGCTTGGAAGGACAGGGGAATCAGCCCCAGCATTTT CASSLEGQGNQPQHF
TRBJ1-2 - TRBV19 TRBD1 TGTGCCAGTAACGCGGACAGGATTAACTATGGCTACACCTTC CASNADRINYGYTF
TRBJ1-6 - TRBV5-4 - TGTGCCAGCAGCTTAAAGGGGTCGCCTCGGGCAACTTCACCCCTCCACTTT CASSLKGSPRATSPLHF
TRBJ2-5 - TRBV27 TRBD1 TGTGCCAGCAGTTTCCGTAACAGGGGGCAAGAGACCCAGTACTTC CASSFRNRGQETQYF
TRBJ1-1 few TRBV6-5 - TGTGCCAGCAGTTTCCGACTTACGAACACTGAAGCTTTCTTT CASSFRLTNTEAFF
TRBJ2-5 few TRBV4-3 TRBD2 TGCGCCAGCAGCCAGCGGGGGGGAGAGACCCAGTACTTC CASSQRGGETQYF
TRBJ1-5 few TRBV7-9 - TGTGCCAGCAGCTTCGACAGAAGCAATCAGCCCCAGCATTTT CASSFDRSNQPQHF
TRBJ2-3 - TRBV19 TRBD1 TGTGCCAGTAGCGGGACAGGGGAGGTGGATACGCAGTATTTT CASSGTGEVDTQYF
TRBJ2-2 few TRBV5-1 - TGCGCCAGCAGCTTGGTCGGGTCCACCGGGGAGCTGTTTTTT CASSLVGSTGELFF
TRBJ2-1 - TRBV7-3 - TGTGCCAGCAGCTCCGGCGGGGAGCAGTTCTTC CASSSGGEQFF
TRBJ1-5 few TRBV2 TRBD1 TGTGCCAGCAGGGGTTGGACAGGGGCTCCCAATCAGCCCCAGCATTTT CASRGWTGAPNQPQHF
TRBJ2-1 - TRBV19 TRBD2 TGTGCCAGTAGTATTCGGCTAGCGGGGAGCTCCTACAATGAGCAGTTCTTC CASSIRLAGSSYNEQFF
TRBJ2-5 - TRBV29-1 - TGCAGCGTTGAAAGGCGGGGAGAGACCCAGTACTTC CSVERRGETQYF
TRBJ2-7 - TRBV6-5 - TGTGCCAGCAGTTACGGGGACAAACTCTCCTACGAGCAGTACTTC CASSYGDKLSYEQYF
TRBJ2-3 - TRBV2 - TGTGCCAGCATAAGAGGCGGCCTAGATACGCAGTATTTT CASIRGGLDTQYF
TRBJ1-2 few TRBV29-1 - TGCAGCGTTGCAGTATCGGCGGCACATGGCTACACCTTC CSVAVSAAHGYTF
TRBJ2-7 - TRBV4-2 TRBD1 TGTGCCAGCAGCCAAGATTGGGACAGGCGGGGCGAGCAGTACTTC CASSQDWDRRGEQYF
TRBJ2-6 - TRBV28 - TGTGCCAGCAGTCCCGACAGCTCTGGGGCCAACGTCCTGACTTTC CASSPDSSGANVLTF
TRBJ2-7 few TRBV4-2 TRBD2 TGTGCCAGCAGCCAAGTCGGCGGGAGGGCCTACGAGCAGTACTTC CASSQVGGRAYEQYF
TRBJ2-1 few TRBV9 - TGTGCCAGCAGCGTAGGGACACCCGGCTCCTACAATGAGCAGTTCTTC CASSVGTPGSYNEQFF
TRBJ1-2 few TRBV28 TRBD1 TGTGCCAGCACGGACAGGAGGGATGGCTACACCTTC CASTDRRDGYTF
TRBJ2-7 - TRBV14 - TGTGCCAGCAGCCAAGAAGGGGTAGGGGATTACTCCTACGAGCAGTACTTC CASSQEGVGDYSYEQYF
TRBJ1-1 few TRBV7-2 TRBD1 TGTGCCAGCAGCTCCACGACAGGGGCGAACACTGAAGCTTTCTTT CASSSTTGANTEAFF
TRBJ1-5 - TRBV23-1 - TGCGCCAGCAGGCAAATCGGAGAGCCCCAGCATTTT CASRQIGEPQHF